The source of this TCR beta chain is a study of T cell changes during pregnancy in multiple sclerosis. Assay used: immunoSEQ multiplex PCR; TCRdb lists only in-frame clones, some missing. This sample has 48,000 or so clones, with 85% to 95% found just once. This clone was seen a single time. Trimming shortened V by 3 bases and J by 4 bases, and 11 bases separated the two germline ends. CDR3 length: 14 residues. From germline, CDR1 is SGDLS and CDR2 YYNGEE. The sequenced sample was CD4+ T cells from peripheral blood mononuclear cells, obtained in the second trimester of pregnancy. The rearrangement uses TRBV9 and TRBJ1-3; possibly TRBD1 for D (5 bases). This TCR came from a female donor in good health, enrolled as a control in a pregnancy study. The CDR3 coding sequence is TGTGCCAGCAGCGAGACAGCCCGGGGAAACACCATATATTTT. Residues: CASSETARGNTIYF.